The 20 T cell receptor beta chains given below trace back to one sample, sequenced in a study of blood T cells in healthy people across ages. Primed by a sample-barcoded 5' primer and a J-beta primer mix, a second PCR proceeded for 7 to 11 cycles. Using its own MiXCR run on the 5' RACE reads, TCRdb lists one record per CDR3 protein. The table records roughly 1.5 million distinct CDR3 sequences, about 42% of them present only once. Material for sequencing was blood. The receptors shown here come from a young woman in good health.

This chain uses TRBV21-1 with TRBJ2-1; the table's D gene call, TRBD1, was not cross checked with the DNA. TRBV21-1 is termed a pseudogene. The CDR3 spans 16 residues. CDR3 DNA sequence: TGTGCCAGCAGCAACGGCGGGGGAAGCTCCTACAATGAGCAGTTCTTC. Translated, it gives CASSNGGGSSYNEQFF.

In DNA, the CDR3 is TGTGCCAGCAGCTTGGCGCAGGGGACTAGAATGGGAAATGAGCAGTTCTTC. Translation gives CASSLAQGTRMGNEQFF. V is TRBV5-5 and J is TRBJ2-1; 8 nucleotides align to TRBD2. Per germline, CDR1 SGHKS and CDR2 YYEKEE (reference sequence). The CDR3 is 17 residues long. After removal of 0 bases from V and 7 bases from J, the junction contained 12 bases not matched to a gene. The complete variable domain, with remaining parts taken from reference TRBV5-5 and TRBJ2-1, reads DAGVTQSPTHLIKTRGQQVTLRCSPISGHKSVSWYQQVLGQGPQFIFQYYEKEERGRGNFPDRFSARQFPNYSSELNVNALLLGDSALYLCASSLAQGTRMGNEQFFGPGTRLTVL.

The CDR3 protein is CASGRAGSRDGYTF. Here the CDR3 DNA reads TGTGCCAGTGGCAGGGCAGGGAGTAGGGATGGCTACACCTTC. The chain uses TRBV13 and TRBJ1-2; TRBD1 is a possible D gene (5 bases). This CDR3 has 14 amino acids. Germline CDR1 and CDR2: PRHDT and FYEKMQ (reference sequence). Trimming left V 9 bases short and J 6 bases short, with 20 bases between.

This chain connects TRBV24-1 to TRBJ2-1, with TRBD1 matching 12 bases. The trim removed 3 bases at V and 7 bases at J, leaving 3 bases unmatched. Germline values: CDR1 KGHDR, CDR2 SFDVKD. The CDR3 is 15 amino acids. The CDR3 DNA is TGTGCCACCAGTGATGGGACAGGGGGCGGGAATGAGCAGTTCTTC. Amino acids: CATSDGTGGGNEQFF.

The chain couples TRBV20-1 to TRBJ2-7, with D tentatively TRBD1 (6 bases). V shed 5 bases and J shed 0 bases, with 11 bases lying between them. Germline V gene lookup returns CDR1 DFQATT and CDR2 SNEGSKA (reference sequence). CDR3 length equals 13 residues. Here the CDR3 reads CSASRTASYEQYF. As DNA, the CDR3 is TGCAGTGCTTCCCGGACAGCCTCCTACGAGCAGTACTTC.

The CDR3 spells CSAKDDETWYGYTF. The CDR3 DNA reads TGCAGTGCTAAGGATGACGAAACATGGTATGGCTACACCTTC. V is TRBV20-1 and J is TRBJ1-2; D not certain. Germline CDR1 is DFQATT and CDR2 is SNEGSKA (reference sequence). V was clipped by 4 bases and J by 5 bases, with 17 bases between them. This CDR3 is built from 14 residues.

V usage is TRBV20-1 and J usage is TRBJ2-5, with TRBD1 matching 10 bases. CDR1 and CDR2 from the germline V gene are DFQATT and SNEGSKA (reference sequence). The CDR3 is 15 amino acids. The junction had 6 bases not matched to a gene; V was cut back by 0 bases and J by 5 bases. The CDR3 sequence: CSARDRQGALETQYF. The CDR3 DNA reads as TGCAGTGCTAGAGACCGACAGGGGGCTTTGGAGACCCAGTACTTC.

This clonotype was seen more than once but under ten times. The gene calls are TRBV7-3 and TRBJ2-3; D is perhaps TRBD1 (6 bases). The CDR3 sequence is 15 residues long. With 3 bases removed from V and 0 bases from J, the gap between germline ends came to 10 bases. Germline lookup yields CDR1 SGHTA and CDR2 FQGTGA. CDR3 DNA sequence: TGTGCCAGCAGCTTCACAGGGCTGAGCACAGATACGCAGTATTTT. Translated: CASSFTGLSTDTQYF.

V gene TRBV7-2 combines with J gene TRBJ2-4; TRBD1 agrees at 9 bases. Trimming at V came to 3 bases and at J to 8 bases, leaving 2 bases not matched to a gene. This CDR3 has 13 amino acids. The germline V gene has CDR1 SGHTA and CDR2 FQGNSA. The CDR3 region is CASSLTGGDIQYF. The CDR3 region has the DNA TGTGCCAGCAGCTTGACAGGGGGGGACATTCAGTACTTC.

This clonotype was counted between two and nine times. The rearrangement links TRBV6-2 or TRBV6-3 to TRBJ2-6, with TRBD1 matching 9 bases. The CDR3 totals 17 residues. Germline CDR1 and CDR2: MNHEY and SVGEGT. Trimming at V came to 6 bases and at J to 0 bases, leaving 6 bases not matched to a gene. The CDR3: CASRGTGNPSGANVLTF. The CDR3 coding sequence is TGTGCCAGCAGGGGGACAGGGAATCCCTCTGGGGCCAACGTCCTGACTTTC.

The chain carries TRBV4-3 and TRBJ2-2; D is ambiguous. The CDR3 is made up of 14 amino acids. Looked up from germline, CDR1 is LGHNA and CDR2 is YSLEER. The germline V and J ends were trimmed by 4 bases and 3 bases, with 9 bases remaining between them. The CDR3 coding sequence is TGCGCCAGCAGCCCGCTAGAGTACACCGGGGAGCTGTTTTTT. Its protein is CASSPLEYTGELFF.

The rearrangement joins TRBV7-2 to TRBJ2-5; the D gene could be TRBD1 or TRBD2 (5 bases each). The J call may be mistaken, given a closer DNA end match to TRBJ2-7. Germline V gene lookup returns CDR1 SGHTA and CDR2 FQGNSA. The CDR3 has 13 amino acids. CDR3 DNA sequence: TGTGCCAGCAGCTTAGTGGGGGATGTCGAGCAGTACTTC. It is translated as CASSLVGDVEQYF.

The V and J genes are TRBV12-3 or TRBV12-4 and TRBJ1-2; D gene uncertain. There are 14 residues in the CDR3. Trimming cost V 7 bases and J 7 bases, with 19 bases left between them. This CDR3 reads CASIRGGLGFGYTF. As DNA, the CDR3 is TGTGCCAGCATACGAGGAGGGCTTGGATTTGGCTACACCTTC.

The gene calls are TRBV6-5 and TRBJ1-2, with 8 bases matching TRBD1. The length of the CDR3 is 14 residues. CDR1 MNHEY and CDR2 SVGAGI come from the germline V gene. Trimming took 5 bases from V and 4 from J; bases not matched to a gene: 6. The CDR3 bases are TGTGCCAGCAGTCTAATCGGACAGGGCTATGGCTACACCTTC. This translates into CASSLIGQGYGYTF.

This clonotype was seen more than once but under ten times. The rearrangement links TRBV5-1 to TRBJ2-5; 8 bases match TRBD2. Trimming took 5 bases from V and 0 from J; bases not matched to a gene: 9. The CDR3 loop spans 16 amino acids. The V gene's germline CDR1 is SGHRS and CDR2 YFSETQ. DNA of the CDR3: TGCGCCAGCAGTTTATATGCGGGGGGTTACCAAGAGACCCAGTACTTC. This sequence encodes CASSLYAGGYQETQYF. Supplemented by reference TRBV5-1 and TRBJ2-5, the full variable domain reads KAGVTQTPRYLIKTRGQQVTLSCSPISGHRSVSWYQQTPGQGLQFLFEYFSETQRNKGNFPGRFSGRQFSNSRSEMNVSTLELGDSALYLCASSLYAGGYQETQYFGPGTRLLVL.

The chain carries TRBV28 and TRBJ1-1; 8 bases fit TRBD1. The CDR3 length is 13 residues. V lost 4 bases to trimming and J lost 7 bases; unmatched junction nucleotides: 5. CDR1 and CDR2 (germline): MDHEN, SYDVKM. The CDR3 loop is CASSSPGQVEAFF. Here the CDR3 DNA reads TGTGCCAGCAGTTCCCCGGGACAGGTTGAAGCTTTCTTT.

This sequence joins TRBV2 and TRBJ1-3; 7 bases align to TRBD1. Germline loops: CDR1 SNHLY, CDR2 FYNNEI. With 5 bases clipped from V and 7 bases from J, the junction kept 5 bases outside the gene matches. This CDR3 has 13 residues. The chain's CDR3 is CASSTTGINTIYF. CDR3 sequence (DNA): TGTGCCAGCAGTACGACAGGGATCAACACCATATATTTT.

The sample holds a few counts of this clonotype. The chain recombines TRBV25-1 with TRBJ2-1; 9 nucleotides match TRBD1. With 2 bases clipped from V and 5 bases from J, the junction kept 7 bases outside the gene matches. There are 16 residues in the CDR3. The germline V gene has CDR1 MGHDK and CDR2 SYGVNS. The CDR3 DNA sequence: TGTGCCAGCAGTGAAACCGGGACAGGGAGGGACAATGAGCAGTTCTTC. Encoded protein: CASSETGTGRDNEQFF.

V and J are TRBV7-3 and TRBJ2-3; 10 bases are shared with TRBD2. The CDR3 runs to 16 residues. Germline V CDR1 and CDR2: SGHTA, FQGTGA. V lost 5 bases to trimming and J lost 3 bases; unmatched junction nucleotides: 8. CDR3 in amino acids: CASSETGTSETDTQYF. The CDR3 DNA reads TGTGCCAGCAGCGAAACCGGGACTAGCGAGACAGATACGCAGTATTTT.

In this sample, this clonotype turned up many times. The gene calls are TRBV10-3 and TRBJ2-7, with 7 bases that match TRBD1. Trimming at V came to 3 bases and at J to 7 bases, leaving 9 bases not matched to a gene. From germline, CDR1 is ENHRY and CDR2 SYGVKD. This CDR3 contains 14 residues. The chain's CDR3 is CAISDSGTENEQYF. The CDR3 nucleotides read TGTGCCATCAGTGACTCCGGGACAGAAAATGAGCAGTACTTC.